This TCR beta chain is from a study of cytomegalovirus exposure and HLA in healthy donors. Study-wide findings and caveats: A later examination showed that TCR association rates differed by HLA locus, with DRB1 most and HLA-C fewest.

Concerning this clone: Its cognate antigen is unknown.

V lost 4 bases to trimming and J lost 2 bases; unmatched junction nucleotides: 2. This CDR3 is built from 14 residues. CDR1 is LNHDA, CDR2 SQIVND, per germline (reference sequence). Primers included in the PCR were 60 Vbeta and 13 Jbeta primers. Profiled with immunoSEQ multiplex PCR; TCRdb holds only in-frame clones, not every one. The data show 200,000 to 300,000 clones, 84% seen once. Source material: PBMCs. This clonotype was obtained from a woman aged 35 to 49 in good health and CMV-seropositive. The chain links TRBV19 to TRBJ2-7, with 10 nucleotides matching TRBD1. This chain's CDR3 is CASSTGQGPYEQYF. CDR3 nucleotide sequence: TGTGCCAGTAGTACGGGACAGGGGCCCTACGAGCAGTACTTC.